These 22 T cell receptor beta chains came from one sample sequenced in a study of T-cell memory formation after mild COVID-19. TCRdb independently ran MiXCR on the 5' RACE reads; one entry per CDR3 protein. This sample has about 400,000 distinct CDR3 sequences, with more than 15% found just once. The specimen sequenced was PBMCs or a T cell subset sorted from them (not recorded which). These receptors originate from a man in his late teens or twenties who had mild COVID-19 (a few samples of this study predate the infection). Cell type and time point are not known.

DNA of the CDR3: TGTGCCAGCAGCTCGCTGACGGGAGGGCAGACCCAGTACTTC. Its translation is CASSSLTGGQTQYF. The V gene is TRBV7-2, the J gene TRBJ2-5, with TRBD2 matching 8 bases. This CDR3 comprises 14 residues. Germline loops: CDR1 SGHTA, CDR2 FQGNSA. The V segment lost 4 bases and the J segment 6 bases; nucleotides outside the gene matches: 7. The full variable domain, completed using reference TRBV7-2 and TRBJ2-5, is GAGVSQSPSNKVTEKGKDVELRCDPISGHTALYWYRQSLGQGLEFLIYFQGNSAPDKSGLPSDRFSAERTGGSVSTLTIQRTQQEDSAVYLCASSSLTGGQTQYFGPGTRLLVL.

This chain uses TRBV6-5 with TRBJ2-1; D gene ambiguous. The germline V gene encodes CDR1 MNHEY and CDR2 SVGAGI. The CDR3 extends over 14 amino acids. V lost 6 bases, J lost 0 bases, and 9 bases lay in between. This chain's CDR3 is CASSYTSSYNEQFF. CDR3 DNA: TGTGCCAGCAGCTACACGAGCTCCTACAATGAGCAGTTCTTC.

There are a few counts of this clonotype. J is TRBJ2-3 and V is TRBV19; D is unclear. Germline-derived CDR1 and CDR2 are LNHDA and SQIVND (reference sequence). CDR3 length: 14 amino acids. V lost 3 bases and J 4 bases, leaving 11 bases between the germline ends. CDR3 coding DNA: TGTGCCAGTAGTATGGTGAGAGGCGCAGATACGCAGTATTTT. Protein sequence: CASSMVRGADTQYF. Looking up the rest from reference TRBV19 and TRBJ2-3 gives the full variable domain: DGGITQSPKYLFRKEGQNVTLSCEQNLNHDAMYWYRQDPGQGLRLIYYSQIVNDFQKGDIAEGYSVSREKKESFPLTVTSAQKNPTAFYLCASSMVRGADTQYFGPGTRLTVL.

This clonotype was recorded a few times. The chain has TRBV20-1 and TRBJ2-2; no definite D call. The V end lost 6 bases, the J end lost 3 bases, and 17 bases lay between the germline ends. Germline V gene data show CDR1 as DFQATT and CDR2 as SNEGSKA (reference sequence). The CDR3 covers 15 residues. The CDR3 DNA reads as TGCAGTGCACCGCTCCCAGACGGACACACCGGGGAGCTGTTTTTT. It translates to CSAPLPDGHTGELFF.

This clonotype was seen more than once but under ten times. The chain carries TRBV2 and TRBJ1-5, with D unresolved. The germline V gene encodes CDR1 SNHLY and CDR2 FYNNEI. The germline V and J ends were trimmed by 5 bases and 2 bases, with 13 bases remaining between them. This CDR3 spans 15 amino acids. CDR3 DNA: TGTGCCAGCAGTTACCTCGGGGAGGGCAATCAGCCCCAGCATTTT. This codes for CASSYLGEGNQPQHF.

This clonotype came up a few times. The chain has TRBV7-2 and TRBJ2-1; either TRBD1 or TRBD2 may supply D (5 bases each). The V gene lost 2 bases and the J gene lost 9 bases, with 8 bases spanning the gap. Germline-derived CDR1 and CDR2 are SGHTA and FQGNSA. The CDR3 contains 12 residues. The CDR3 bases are TGTGCCAGCAGCTTACGGGGCCCTGAGCAGTTCTTC. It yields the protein CASSLRGPEQFF.

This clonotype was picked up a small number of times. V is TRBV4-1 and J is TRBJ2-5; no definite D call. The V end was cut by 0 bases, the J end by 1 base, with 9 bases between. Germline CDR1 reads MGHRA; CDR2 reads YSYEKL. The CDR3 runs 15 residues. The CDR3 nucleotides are TGCGCCAGCAGCCAAGATCGGGCCAGCCAAGAGACCCAGTACTTC. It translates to CASSQDRASQETQYF.

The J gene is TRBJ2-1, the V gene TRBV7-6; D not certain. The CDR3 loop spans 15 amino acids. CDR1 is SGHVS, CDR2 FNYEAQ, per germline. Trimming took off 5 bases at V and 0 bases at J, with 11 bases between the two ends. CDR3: CASSGGLISYNEQFF. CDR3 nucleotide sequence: TGTGCCAGCAGCGGTGGGTTGATCTCCTACAATGAGCAGTTCTTC.

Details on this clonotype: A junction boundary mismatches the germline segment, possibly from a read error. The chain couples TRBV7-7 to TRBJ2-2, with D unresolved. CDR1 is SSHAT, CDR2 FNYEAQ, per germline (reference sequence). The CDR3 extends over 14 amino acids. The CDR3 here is CASSWKPNTGELFF. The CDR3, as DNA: TGTGCTAGCAGCTGGAAGCCGAACACCGGGGAGCTGTTTTTT.

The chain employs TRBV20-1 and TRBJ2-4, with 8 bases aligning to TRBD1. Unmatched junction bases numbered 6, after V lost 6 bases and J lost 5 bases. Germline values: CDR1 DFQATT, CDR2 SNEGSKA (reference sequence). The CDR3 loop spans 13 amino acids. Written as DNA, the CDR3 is TGCAGTGCCAGACGGACAGGGCAAAACATTCAGTACTTC. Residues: CSARRTGQNIQYF.

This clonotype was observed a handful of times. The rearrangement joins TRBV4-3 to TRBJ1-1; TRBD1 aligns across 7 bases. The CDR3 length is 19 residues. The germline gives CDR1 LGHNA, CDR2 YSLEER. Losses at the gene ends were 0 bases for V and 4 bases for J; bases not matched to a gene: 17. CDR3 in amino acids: CASSQDLVGAQTGVTEAFF. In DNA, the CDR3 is TGCGCCAGCAGCCAAGATTTAGTGGGGGCCCAAACAGGGGTCACTGAAGCTTTCTTT.

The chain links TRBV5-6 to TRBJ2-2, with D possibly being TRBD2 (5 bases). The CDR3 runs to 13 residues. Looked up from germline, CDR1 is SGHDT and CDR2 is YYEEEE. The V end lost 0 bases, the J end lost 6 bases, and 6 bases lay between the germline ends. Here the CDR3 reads CASSLEGAGELFF. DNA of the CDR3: TGTGCCAGCAGCTTGGAGGGAGCCGGGGAGCTGTTTTTT.

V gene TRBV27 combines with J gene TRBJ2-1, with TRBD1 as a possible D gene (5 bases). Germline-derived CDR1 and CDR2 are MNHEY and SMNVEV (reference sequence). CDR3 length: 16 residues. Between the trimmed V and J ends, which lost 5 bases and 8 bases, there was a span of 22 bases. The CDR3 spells CASSPWAGKTLDEQFF. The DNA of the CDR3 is TGTGCCAGCAGTCCGTGGGCAGGGAAGACACTTGATGAGCAGTTCTTC.

This CDR3 reads CASSSDRGRNGYTF. As DNA, the CDR3 is TGTGCCAGCAGTTCCGACAGGGGTAGAAATGGCTACACCTTC. V gene TRBV28 combines with J gene TRBJ1-2; 8 bases are a match to TRBD1. CDR1 is MDHEN, CDR2 SYDVKM, per germline. This CDR3 is built from 14 residues. V shed 4 bases, J shed 6 bases, and the junction held 7 bases outside the gene matches.

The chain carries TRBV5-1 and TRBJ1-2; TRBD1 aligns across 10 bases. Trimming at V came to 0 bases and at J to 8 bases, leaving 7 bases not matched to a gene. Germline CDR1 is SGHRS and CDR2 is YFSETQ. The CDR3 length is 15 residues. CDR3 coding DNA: TGCGCCAGCAGCTTGGCCCTTGGACAGGGGGAGGGCTACACCTTC. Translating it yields CASSLALGQGEGYTF.

In DNA form, the CDR3 reads TGTGCCAGCAGCTTATACCTGGGTAGTGAGCAGTTCTTC. This sequence encodes CASSLYLGSEQFF. The chain joins TRBV7-2 to TRBJ2-1, with D hard to call. This CDR3 region has 13 residues. Germline V gene data show CDR1 as SGHTA and CDR2 as FQGNSA. V lost 2 bases to trimming and J lost 9 bases, with 11 bases between them.

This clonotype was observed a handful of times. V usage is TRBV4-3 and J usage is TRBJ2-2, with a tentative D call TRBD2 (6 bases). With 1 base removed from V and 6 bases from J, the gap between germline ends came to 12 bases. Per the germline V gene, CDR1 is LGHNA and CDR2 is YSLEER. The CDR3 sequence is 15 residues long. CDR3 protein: CASSQGFGGPGELFF. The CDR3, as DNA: TGCGCCAGCAGCCAAGGGTTCGGAGGGCCCGGGGAGCTGTTTTTT.

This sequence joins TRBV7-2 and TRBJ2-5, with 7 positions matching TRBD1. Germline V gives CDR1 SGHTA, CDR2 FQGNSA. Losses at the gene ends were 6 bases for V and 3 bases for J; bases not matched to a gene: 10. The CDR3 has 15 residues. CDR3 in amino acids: CASREQGQAKETQYF. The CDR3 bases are TGTGCCAGCAGAGAGCAAGGACAGGCAAAAGAGACCCAGTACTTC.

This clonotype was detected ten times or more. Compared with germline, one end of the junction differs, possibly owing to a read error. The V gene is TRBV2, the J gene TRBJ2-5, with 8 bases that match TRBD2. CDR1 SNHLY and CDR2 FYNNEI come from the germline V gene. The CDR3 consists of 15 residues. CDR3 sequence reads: CASTEQAGGVETQYF. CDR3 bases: TGTGCCAGCACTGAACAGGCGGGGGGAGTCGAGACCCAGTACTTC.

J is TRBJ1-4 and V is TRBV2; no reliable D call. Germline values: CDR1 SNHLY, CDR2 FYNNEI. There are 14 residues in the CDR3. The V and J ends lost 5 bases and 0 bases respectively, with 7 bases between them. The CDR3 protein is CASSLQSTNEKLFF. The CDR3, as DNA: TGTGCCAGCAGTCTACAGTCAACTAATGAAAAACTGTTTTTT.

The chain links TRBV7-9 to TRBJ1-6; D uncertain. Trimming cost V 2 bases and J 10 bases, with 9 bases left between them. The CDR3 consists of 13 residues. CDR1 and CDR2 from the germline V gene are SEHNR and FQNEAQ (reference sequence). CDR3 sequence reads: CASSLSNVSPLHF. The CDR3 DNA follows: TGTGCCAGCAGCTTAAGTAACGTGTCACCCCTCCACTTT.

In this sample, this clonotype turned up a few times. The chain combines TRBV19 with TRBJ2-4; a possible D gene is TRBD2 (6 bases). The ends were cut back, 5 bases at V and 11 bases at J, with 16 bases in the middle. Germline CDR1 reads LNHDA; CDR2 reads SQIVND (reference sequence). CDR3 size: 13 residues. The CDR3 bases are TGTGCCAGTAGTCTCCGGGACTCTCCCGTTCAGTACTTC. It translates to CASSLRDSPVQYF.